This T cell receptor (delta chain) came from a study of Vδ1+ human thymocytes. Overall study results and limits: Thymic TRG and TRD repertoires appeared highly polyclonal, with Gaussian CDR3 length distributions. The authors advised highly purified populations and single-cell validation. Unlike peripheral blood Vdelta1+ controls, thymic delta-chain sequences included 15% to 25% Vdelta2 and few Vdelta3.

RNA was extracted from the cells and then reverse transcribed. Multiplex PCR used pooled V-gene forward primers and a constant-region reverse primer to amplify CDR3s. TCRdb re-processed the multiplex PCR reads using CATT. The sample lists roughly 55,000 delta-chain clones; more than 15% were seen once. V lost 2 bases to trimming and J lost 3 bases; unmatched junction nucleotides: 17. In germline, CDR1 is TSWWSYY, CDR2 QGS. There are 20 residues in the CDR3. About this clone: Its specificity is unknown.

The rearrangement links TRDV1 to TRDJ1, with 11 bases fitting TRDD3. The sample was Vdelta1+ gamma-delta thymocytes from the thymus. As to subset: FACS-sorted CD3+ TCRalphabeta- TCRVdelta1+ TCRVdelta2- thymocytes. The sequence was obtained from a boy younger than two who had congenital heart surgery. CDR3 region: CALGEKLKYWGIYSADKLIF. Written as DNA, the CDR3 is TGTGCTCTTGGGGAAAAACTTAAATACTGGGGGATATACTCCGCCGATAAACTCATCTTT.